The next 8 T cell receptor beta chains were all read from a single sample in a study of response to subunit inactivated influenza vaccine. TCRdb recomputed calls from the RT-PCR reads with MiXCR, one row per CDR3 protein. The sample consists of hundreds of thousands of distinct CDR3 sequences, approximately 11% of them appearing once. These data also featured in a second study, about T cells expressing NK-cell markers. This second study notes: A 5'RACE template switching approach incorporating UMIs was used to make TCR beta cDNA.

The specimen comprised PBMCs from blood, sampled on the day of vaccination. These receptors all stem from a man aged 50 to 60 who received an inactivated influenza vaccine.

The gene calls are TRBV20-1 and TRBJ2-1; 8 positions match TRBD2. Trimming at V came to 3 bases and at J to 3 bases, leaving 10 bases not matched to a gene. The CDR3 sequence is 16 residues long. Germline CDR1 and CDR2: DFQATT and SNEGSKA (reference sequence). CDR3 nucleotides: TGCAGTGCTAGGGGGCTAGCGGGTGGACTCTACAATGAGCAGTTCTTC. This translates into CSARGLAGGLYNEQFF.

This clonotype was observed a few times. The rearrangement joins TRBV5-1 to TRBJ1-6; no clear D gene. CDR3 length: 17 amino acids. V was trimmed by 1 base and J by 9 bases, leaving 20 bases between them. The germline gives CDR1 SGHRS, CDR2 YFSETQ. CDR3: CASSLSTGGRATSPLHF. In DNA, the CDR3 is TGCGCCAGCAGCTTGAGTACCGGTGGTAGAGCGACTTCACCCCTCCACTTT.

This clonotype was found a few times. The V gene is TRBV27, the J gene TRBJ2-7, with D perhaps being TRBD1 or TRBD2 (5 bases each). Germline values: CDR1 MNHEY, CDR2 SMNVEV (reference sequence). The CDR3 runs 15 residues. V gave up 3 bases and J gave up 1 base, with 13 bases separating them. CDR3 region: CASSFGTGPSYEQYF. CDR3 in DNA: TGTGCCAGCAGTTTCGGGACGGGGCCATCCTACGAGCAGTACTTC.

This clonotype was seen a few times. The CDR3 bases are TGTGCCAGCAGTGTTGAGGGACGTATGAACACTGAAGCTTTCTTT. This encodes CASSVEGRMNTEAFF. This sequence joins TRBV2 and TRBJ1-1, with a tentative D call TRBD1 (5 bases). The CDR3 sequence is 15 residues long. V shed 4 bases and J shed 0 bases, with 12 bases lying between them. Per the germline V gene, CDR1 is SNHLY and CDR2 is FYNNEI. Using reference TRBV2 and TRBJ1-1 for the parts outside the CDR3, the full variable domain is EPEVTQTPSHQVTQMGQEVILRCVPISNHLYFYWYRQILGQKVEFLVSFYNNEISEKSEIFDDQFSVERPDGSNFTLKIRSTKLEDSAMYFCASSVEGRMNTEAFFGQGTRLTVV.

For the CDR3, the DNA is TGCAGTGCCGAACGCCGACCAAACATTCAGTACTTC. As protein: CSAERRPNIQYF. The chain has TRBV20-1 and TRBJ2-4; D is unresolved. Germline V gene sequence: CDR1 DFQATT, CDR2 SNEGSKA (reference sequence). The V end was cut by 6 bases, the J end by 6 bases, with 12 bases between. This CDR3 is built from 12 residues.

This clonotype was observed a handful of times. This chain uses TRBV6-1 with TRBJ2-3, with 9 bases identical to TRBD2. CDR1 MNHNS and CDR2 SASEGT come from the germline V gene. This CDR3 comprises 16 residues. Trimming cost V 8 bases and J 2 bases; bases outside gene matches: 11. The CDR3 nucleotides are TGTGCCAGCCGGAGGTCCAGCGGGGGGTTCACAGATACGCAGTATTTT. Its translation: CASRRSSGGFTDTQYF.

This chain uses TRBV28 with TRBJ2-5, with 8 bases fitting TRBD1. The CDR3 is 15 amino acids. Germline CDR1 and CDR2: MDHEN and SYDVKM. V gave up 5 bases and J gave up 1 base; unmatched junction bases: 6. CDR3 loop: CASSNPGQGQETQYF. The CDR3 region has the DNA TGTGCCAGCAGTAACCCCGGACAGGGCCAAGAGACCCAGTACTTC.

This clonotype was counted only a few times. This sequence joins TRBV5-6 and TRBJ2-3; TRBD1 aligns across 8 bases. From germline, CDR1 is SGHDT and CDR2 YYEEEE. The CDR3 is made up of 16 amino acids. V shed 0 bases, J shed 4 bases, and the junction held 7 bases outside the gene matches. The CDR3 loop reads CASSLDWTGSPDTQYF. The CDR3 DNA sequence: TGTGCCAGCAGCTTGGATTGGACAGGGTCCCCAGATACGCAGTATTTT.